This entry describes one T cell receptor (beta chain). No antigen is known for it. The CDR3 spans 13 residues. Germline-derived CDR1 and CDR2 are SNHLY and FYNNEI. V dropped 4 bases and J dropped 3 bases, with 9 bases sitting between them. The treatment was: 10-day PBMC culture with coronavirus spike peptide pools or control peptides (ViraFEST assay). Positivity by PCR occurred from March to December 2020, a period that predated US Alpha, Beta and Delta variants. This record comes from a study of vaccination and CD4 T cells after COVID-19. Study-wide context: The convalescents comprised six males and four females, two of them Hispanic. Stimuli were overlapping spike peptide pools of SARS-CoV-2 and three common cold coronaviruses (HCoV-NL63, HCoV-OC43, HCoV-229E).

Study results and caveats: Among convalescent patients, a median approximately 90% of reactive clones emerged only after vaccination.

An Oncomine TCR Beta short-read assay was used to sequence the DNA from cultured CD4+ T cells. MiXCR, run by TCRdb on the PCR reads, gives a single entry per CDR3 protein. The sample lists about 14,000 distinct CDR3 sequences, about 55% occurring once. Sequenced material: CD4+ T cells from blood, cultured in vitro. The chain links TRBV2 to TRBJ1-1; D unresolved. The sequence derives from a human donor who had recovered from COVID-19. The CDR3 spells CASSGALHTEAFF. The CDR3 coding sequence is TGTGCCAGCAGTGGGGCGTTGCACACTGAAGCTTTCTTT.